The clone carrying this T cell receptor beta chain came up once. These data originate in a study of cytomegalovirus exposure and HLA in healthy donors. The PCR contained 60 Vbeta and 13 Jbeta primers. TCRdb's table, derived via immunoSEQ multiplex PCR, lists solely in-frame clones and lacks some. This repertoire shows about 130,000 clones, roughly 17% found once; its top ten account for 2.9%. Deletions cut 3 bases from V and 5 bases from J, with 14 bases between. The CDR3 has 15 residues. Per germline, CDR1 MDHEN and CDR2 SYDVKM. What was sequenced was PBMCs. This TCR came from a female donor in good health and CMV-seropositive. The chain combines TRBV28 with TRBJ1-5; D not resolved. The CDR3 spells CASSFVPRYYQPQHF. CDR3 DNA sequence: TGTGCCAGCAGTTTCGTCCCCCGATACTATCAGCCCCAGCATTTT.